The clone carrying this TCR beta chain was observed a handful of times. TCRdb recomputed calls from the 5' RACE reads with MiXCR, one row per CDR3 protein. The repertoire holds 250,000 to 300,000 distinct CDR3 sequences, with under 20% as singletons. This sample is part of a study of T-cell memory formation after mild COVID-19. The CDR3 length is 13 residues. Germline CDR1 and CDR2: LNHDA and SQIVND (reference sequence). The V and J ends lost 8 bases and 5 bases, in that order; junction bases with no gene match: 7. The clonotype originates from a man between 18 and 35 years old who had mild COVID-19 (a few samples of this study predate the infection). Cell type and time point are not known. The chain combines TRBV19 with TRBJ1-1, with TRBD1 matching 8 bases. The sequencing input was PBMCs or a T cell subset sorted from them (not recorded which). CDR3 amino acids: CASRQGMGTEAFF. Written as DNA, the CDR3 is TGTGCCAGTCGACAGGGGATGGGGACTGAAGCTTTCTTT.